This T cell receptor (beta chain) was recorded in a study of cytomegalovirus exposure and HLA in healthy donors. Whole-study context: A preliminary data release comprised around 85 million unique TCRs obtained from HLA-typed donors. Points from the study as a whole: TRBV6-2, TRBV6-3 and some other V segments were excluded as indistinguishable. One cluster of highly shared sequence variants probably arose as a sequencing artifact.

Of note for this clone: Its antigen is unknown.

Use of 60 Vbeta and 13 Jbeta primers characterized the PCR. Data came from immunoSEQ multiplex PCR; TCRdb stores just in-frame clones and leaves some out. The sample lists 200,000 to 250,000 clones, approximately 80% occurring once. CDR3 length: 16 residues. From germline, CDR1 is LNHDA and CDR2 SQIVND (reference sequence). V shed 4 bases and J shed 0 bases, with 12 bases lying between them. The specimen sequenced was PBMCs. The chain has TRBV19 and TRBJ2-2, with D possibly TRBD2 on 5 matching bases. The clonotype comes from a young man in good health and CMV-seronegative. The CDR3 sequence is CASSSSGSSNTGELFF. The CDR3, as DNA: TGTGCCAGTAGTAGCTCGGGGTCGTCGAACACCGGGGAGCTGTTTTTT. The full variable domain, with the rest looked up from reference TRBV19 and TRBJ2-2, is DGGITQSPKYLFRKEGQNVTLSCEQNLNHDAMYWYRQDPGQGLRLIYYSQIVNDFQKGDIAEGYSVSREKKESFPLTVTSAQKNPTAFYLCASSSSGSSNTGELFFGEGSRLTVL.